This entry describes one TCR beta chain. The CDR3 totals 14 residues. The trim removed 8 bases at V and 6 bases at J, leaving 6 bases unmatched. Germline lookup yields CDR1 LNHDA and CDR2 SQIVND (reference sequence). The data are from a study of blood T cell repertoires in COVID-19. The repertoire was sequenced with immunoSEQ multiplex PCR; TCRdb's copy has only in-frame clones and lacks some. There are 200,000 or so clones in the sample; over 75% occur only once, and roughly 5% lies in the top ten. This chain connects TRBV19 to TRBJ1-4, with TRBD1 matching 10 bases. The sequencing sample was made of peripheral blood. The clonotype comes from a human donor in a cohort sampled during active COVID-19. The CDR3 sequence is CASGTGASDEKLFF. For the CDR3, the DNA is TGTGCCAGTGGGACAGGGGCCTCAGATGAAAAACTGTTTTTT.